This T cell receptor (beta chain) was identified in a study of Ad26.COV2.S vaccination and SARS-CoV-2 variants. Study background: Ad26.COV2.S arm of COV1001 included the donor. Participants got Ad26.COV2.S intramuscularly, once or twice 56 days apart.

Study-wide results and limits: Measurement of non-spike TCR breadth gave similar results in vaccine and placebo recipients.

CDR3 length: 14 residues. V lost 5 bases and J lost 3, with 15 bases in between. The germline V gene has CDR1 SGHRS and CDR2 YFSETQ. On this clone itself: Its antigen is not identified.

TCRdb keeps only in-frame clones here, not all; method: immunoSEQ multiplex PCR. The table shows some 520,000 clones, with approximately 88% occurring only once. Treatment described: some 19 received Ad26.COV2.S at low or high dose, single or two shots; a few received placebo; per-sample allocation not given. Sampling occurred on day 63 after the first vaccine or placebo injection. SARS-CoV-2 spike from the Wuhan strain was encoded by the vaccine, an Ad26 vector. The chain combines TRBV5-1 with TRBJ2-7; tentatively, D is TRBD2 (7 bases). The input for sequencing was peripheral blood, taken in a trial of Ad26.COV2.S vaccine versus placebo. This TCR was recovered from a person between 18 and 59 years old who received the Ad26.COV2.S COVID-19 vaccine or a placebo. The CDR3 nucleotides are TGCGCCAGCAGGGAAGGGGGGGCGCGCTACGAGCAGTACTTC. It yields the protein CASREGGARYEQYF.